This T cell receptor (beta chain) derives from a study of identical twins. The V gene lost 5 bases and the J gene lost 2 bases, with 16 bases spanning the gap. The CDR3 contains 14 residues. Germline CDR1 and CDR2: SQVTM and ANQGSEA. A universal primer site came from template switching; cDNA carried unique molecular identifiers. TCRdb re-called the 5' RACE reads with MiXCR, one entry per CDR3 protein. The sample records about 900,000 distinct CDR3 sequences, more than 9% being singletons. Study-wide findings and caveats: While abundant cord blood beta clonotypes carried fewer insertions, memory repertoires showed no such pattern. There was more out-of-frame TCR alpha sharing in monozygotic twins than models estimated.

Each donor (without exception) was a healthy Caucasian. A remark on this clonotype: The antigen remains undetermined.

The same specimen was also included in a second study, on yellow fever vaccine responses in identical twins.

The clonotype comes from a woman aged 18-29 years in good health. The chain uses TRBV29-1 and TRBJ2-7; D is unclear. Sequenced sample: PBMCs. The CDR3 DNA reads as TGCAGCGTTCCGATGACACCCAGCCCCTACGAGCAGTACTTC. Its translation is CSVPMTPSPYEQYF.